These T cell receptor beta chains were read from a single sample in a study of cytomegalovirus exposure and HLA in healthy donors. TCRdb's copy holds only in-frame clones and misses some; the assay was immunoSEQ multiplex PCR. The repertoire holds around 190,000 clones, with roughly 77% as singletons. The sequenced material came from PBMCs. The receptors come from a woman aged 25-40 years in good health and CMV-seropositive. Each CDR3 is given with its conserved first and last residue. D genes are given only for firm matches. Size values are once, few and many counts, or a class for expanded clones, and some rows have none.

size: NA; J: TRBJ2-1; V: TRBV5-4; D: TRBD2; DNA: TGTGCCAGCAGGACGGGACTAGCGGGAGCTTGGACCCCGACATACAATGAGCAGTTCTTC; CDR3: CASRTGLAGAWTPTYNEQFF
size: NA; J: TRBJ1-2; V: TRBV2; D: NA; DNA: TGTGCCAGCAGTGAAACGCCGTCACAAGGCTACACCTTC; CDR3: CASSETPSQGYTF
size: few; J: TRBJ2-3; V: TRBV18; D: NA; DNA: TGTGCCAGCTCACCACCCCTAGCAGCCGATACGCAGTATTTT; CDR3: CASSPPLAADTQYF
size: NA; J: TRBJ1-5; V: TRBV28; D: NA; DNA: TGTGCCAGCAGTTTGGAGAGTTTGGGCAATCAGCCCCAGCATTTT; CDR3: CASSLESLGNQPQHF
size: NA; J: TRBJ2-7; V: TRBV9; D: TRBD1; DNA: TGTGCCAGCAGCCCTATGACAGGGGTATCCTACGAGCAGTACTTC; CDR3: CASSPMTGVSYEQYF
size: NA; J: TRBJ1-1; V: TRBV16; D: TRBD1; DNA: TGTGCCAGCAGCCAACAGGGGGGTCGGAACACTGAAGCTTTCTTT; CDR3: CASSQQGGRNTEAFF
size: NA; J: TRBJ1-2; V: TRBV5-4; D: NA; DNA: TGTGCCAGCAGCTCGGGCAGGGTGGATGGCTACACCTTC; CDR3: CASSSGRVDGYTF
size: NA; J: TRBJ2-1; V: TRBV9; D: NA; DNA: TGTGCCAGCAGCGTAGCCTCAATCCAGTCCTACAATGAGCAGTTCTTC; CDR3: CASSVASIQSYNEQFF
size: NA; J: TRBJ1-1; V: TRBV28; D: TRBD1; DNA: TGTGCCAGCAGTTCCCAGGGGGCAACGAACACTGAAGCTTTCTTT; CDR3: CASSSQGATNTEAFF
size: NA; J: TRBJ2-1; V: TRBV15; D: TRBD1; DNA: TGTGCCACCAGCAGAGGGGTGCGGACAGGCGCCTACAATGAGCAGTTCTTC; CDR3: CATSRGVRTGAYNEQFF
size: few; J: TRBJ1-4; V: TRBV7-6; D: NA; DNA: TGTGCCAGCAGCTGGCCCTCGGACAGTAGCCTAGAAAAACTGTTTTTT; CDR3: CASSWPSDSSLEKLFF
size: once; J: TRBJ1-1; V: TRBV5-1; D: TRBD1; DNA: TGCGCCAGCAGCGAGACAGGGGGAGCCACTGAAGCTTTCTTT; CDR3: CASSETGGATEAFF
size: few; J: TRBJ2-1; V: TRBV29-1; D: TRBD1; DNA: TGCAGCGTTGGTGGGACAGGCGCGAATGAGCAGTTCTTC; CDR3: CSVGGTGANEQFF
size: NA; J: TRBJ1-5; V: TRBV6-6; D: TRBD1; DNA: TGTGCCAGCAGTTACGGACAGGGATTGGGGAATCAGCCCCAGCATTTT; CDR3: CASSYGQGLGNQPQHF
size: NA; J: TRBJ1-1; V: TRBV11-2; D: NA; DNA: TGTGCCAGCAGCCTCGGGGTGATGAACACTGAAGCTTTCTTT; CDR3: CASSLGVMNTEAFF
size: NA; J: TRBJ1-3; V: TRBV7-2; D: NA; DNA: TGTGCCAGCAGCTTAAGAAAACTCTCGGGCTCTGGAAACACCATATATTTT; CDR3: CASSLRKLSGSGNTIYF
size: NA; J: TRBJ2-7; V: TRBV19; D: TRBD1; DNA: TGTGCCAGTAGCCCGACAGGGGTTGTCTACGAGCAGTACTTC; CDR3: CASSPTGVVYEQYF
size: NA; J: TRBJ2-2; V: TRBV27; D: NA; DNA: TGTGCCAGCAGTTTATGGGGGGGCGCGGGAACCGGGGAGCTGTTTTTT; CDR3: CASSLWGGAGTGELFF
size: NA; J: TRBJ2-5; V: TRBV27; D: NA; DNA: TGTGCCAGCAGTTTATCCGAGCGAGAGACCCAGTACTTC; CDR3: CASSLSERETQYF
size: NA; J: TRBJ1-2; V: TRBV27; D: NA; DNA: TGTGCCAGCAGTTTCGGGTGGGACTATGGCTACACCTTC; CDR3: CASSFGWDYGYTF
size: NA; J: TRBJ1-3; V: TRBV27; D: NA; DNA: TGTGCCTCACGACCCGGGTTCTCTGGAAACACCATATATTTT; CDR3: CASRPGFSGNTIYF
size: NA; J: TRBJ2-7; V: TRBV27; D: TRBD2; DNA: TGTGCCAGCAGTCGGGGAGCGGGAGAAAACGAGCAGTACTTC; CDR3: CASSRGAGENEQYF
size: NA; J: TRBJ1-1; V: TRBV14; D: NA; DNA: TGTGCCAGCAGTCCCGTATGGCCAGAGAACACTGAAGCTTTCTTT; CDR3: CASSPVWPENTEAFF
size: NA; J: TRBJ2-7; V: TRBV5-1; D: TRBD2; DNA: TGCGCCAGCAGCAGTTGGACTAGCGGGAGCTCCTCCTACGAGCAGTACTTC; CDR3: CASSSWTSGSSSYEQYF
size: few; J: TRBJ1-4; V: TRBV5-4; D: NA; DNA: TGTGCCAGCAGCTTCCGGACGCCCGGCGGGGAAAAACTGTTTTTT; CDR3: CASSFRTPGGEKLFF
size: few; J: TRBJ1-1; V: TRBV4-1; D: NA; DNA: TGCGCCAGCAGCCAAGCCAGCACTGAAGCTTTCTTT; CDR3: CASSQASTEAFF
size: NA; J: TRBJ2-1; V: TRBV2; D: TRBD2; DNA: TGTGCCAGCAGGCTGGGTAGCGGGTACAATGAGCAGTTCTTC; CDR3: CASRLGSGYNEQFF
size: few; J: TRBJ2-3; V: TRBV28; D: NA; DNA: TGTGCCAGCAGTTTACGTGAGGGGGTCAACACAGATACGCAGTATTTT; CDR3: CASSLREGVNTDTQYF
size: NA; J: TRBJ2-7; V: TRBV5-5; D: NA; DNA: TGTGCCAGCAGCCGGCAGGGCCCCTACGAGCAGTACTTC; CDR3: CASSRQGPYEQYF
size: NA; J: TRBJ1-5; V: TRBV21-1; D: NA; DNA: TGTGCCAGCAGCGGAGACTTTTTT; CDR3: CASSGDFF
size: NA; J: TRBJ2-3; V: TRBV27; D: TRBD1; DNA: TGTGCCAGCAGTCCTCGGGACAGGGTCACAGATACGCAGTATTTT; CDR3: CASSPRDRVTDTQYF
size: NA; J: TRBJ1-5; V: TRBV19; D: NA; DNA: TGTGCCAGTAGTTTCGCGGAAGGCCTATCCCCCCAGCATTTT; CDR3: CASSFAEGLSPQHF
size: NA; J: TRBJ2-3; V: TRBV4-1; D: NA; DNA: TGCGCCAGCAGCTCGCTAGCCAACACACAGTATTTT; CDR3: CASSSLANTQYF
size: few; J: TRBJ1-1; V: TRBV4-1; D: NA; DNA: TGCGCCAGCAGCCAAAACCAGATGAACACTGAAGCTTTCTTT; CDR3: CASSQNQMNTEAFF
size: NA; J: TRBJ1-5; V: TRBV29-1; D: NA; DNA: TGCAGCCGTCTAGGGGGGGCTTATAGCAATCAGCCCCAGCATTTT; CDR3: CSRLGGAYSNQPQHF
size: many; J: TRBJ1-1; V: TRBV6-4; D: NA; DNA: TGTGCCAGCAGTCAGATCATGAACACTGAAGCTTTCTTT; CDR3: CASSQIMNTEAFF
size: NA; J: TRBJ2-7; V: TRBV10-3; D: NA; DNA: TGTGCCATCAGTCAAGGACTGGCCTACGAGCAGTACTTC; CDR3: CAISQGLAYEQYF
size: NA; J: TRBJ2-6; V: TRBV23-1; D: TRBD1; DNA: TGCGCCAGCAGCGCGACAGGGTGCGGGGCCAACGTCCTGACTTTC; CDR3: CASSATGCGANVLTF
size: NA; J: TRBJ1-1; V: TRBV10-2; D: NA; DNA: TGCGCCAGCAAATATGGGACAAGCACTGAAGCTTTCTTT; CDR3: CASKYGTSTEAFF
size: NA; J: TRBJ1-1; V: TRBV14; D: NA; DNA: TGTGCCAGCAGCCAAGATTGGGGAGGCGGCACTGAAGCTTTCTTT; CDR3: CASSQDWGGGTEAFF
size: few; J: TRBJ2-1; V: TRBV6-4; D: TRBD2; DNA: TGTGCCAGCAGTGACTCGACTAGCGGGCCAAATGAGCAGTTCTTC; CDR3: CASSDSTSGPNEQFF
size: NA; J: TRBJ2-1; V: TRBV5-1; D: TRBD2; DNA: TGCGCCAGCAGCTTTTCTAGCGGGAGGGCCAATGAGCAGTTCTTC; CDR3: CASSFSSGRANEQFF
size: few; J: TRBJ1-5; V: TRBV19; D: NA; DNA: TGTGCCAGTAGACCGACAGTACCAAATCAGCCCCAGCATTTT; CDR3: CASRPTVPNQPQHF
size: once; J: TRBJ1-5; V: TRBV11-3; D: NA; DNA: TGTGCCAGCAGCTTAGGAGGGAACAATCAGCCCCAGCATTTT; CDR3: CASSLGGNNQPQHF
size: NA; J: TRBJ2-2; V: TRBV5-4; D: NA; DNA: TGTGCCAGCAGCCCGTCGTCCAGGACATCTAACACCGGGGAGCTGTTTTTT; CDR3: CASSPSSRTSNTGELFF
size: NA; J: TRBJ2-2; V: TRBV25-1; D: NA; DNA: TGTGCCAGCTCTCAGGGCGACACCGGGGAGCTGTTTTTT; CDR3: CASSQGDTGELFF
size: NA; J: TRBJ2-3; V: TRBV2; D: NA; DNA: TGTGCCAGCATTCGAGGTGCGGATACGCAGTATTTT; CDR3: CASIRGADTQYF
size: NA; J: TRBJ2-5; V: TRBV2; D: NA; DNA: TGTGCCAGCAGTCTTGACACGGAAGAGACCCAGTACTTC; CDR3: CASSLDTEETQYF
size: NA; J: TRBJ1-4; V: TRBV6-5; D: NA; DNA: TGTGCCAGCAGTTACTCCAGGGAACGGGAAAAACTGTTTTTT; CDR3: CASSYSREREKLFF
size: NA; J: TRBJ1-2; V: TRBV6-1; D: NA; DNA: TGTGCCAGCAGTGAATGGCTTCAGGGATCGTATGGCTACACCTTC; CDR3: CASSEWLQGSYGYTF
size: NA; J: TRBJ2-5; V: TRBV6-6; D: TRBD1; DNA: TGTGCCAGCAGTTACGCCAGGGGGCTTATTCGAGAGACCCAGTACTTC; CDR3: CASSYARGLIRETQYF
size: NA; J: TRBJ2-1; V: TRBV7-9; D: TRBD2; DNA: TGTGCCAGCAGCTCAAGACTAGCGGGAGATATCAATGAGCAGTTCTTC; CDR3: CASSSRLAGDINEQFF
size: few; J: TRBJ1-1; V: TRBV7-2; D: NA; DNA: TGTGCCAGCAGCGGACAGACCTACACTGAAGCTTTCTTT; CDR3: CASSGQTYTEAFF
size: NA; J: TRBJ2-1; V: TRBV5-1; D: NA; DNA: TGCGCCAGCAGCTTGGCCCCAGGGGCCACCTACAATGAGCAGTTCTTC; CDR3: CASSLAPGATYNEQFF
size: NA; J: TRBJ2-7; V: TRBV6-4; D: NA; DNA: TGTGCCAGCAGTGAAGCGCACCTCTACGAGCAGTACTTC; CDR3: CASSEAHLYEQYF
size: once; J: TRBJ2-7; V: TRBV5-8; D: NA; DNA: TGTGCCAGCAACAGCCTTCCTTACGAGCAGTACTTC; CDR3: CASNSLPYEQYF
size: NA; J: TRBJ2-3; V: TRBV6-1; D: NA; DNA: TGTGCCAGCAGTGATATTGTAGGGTGGGGCGGGGTCCCAGATACGCAGTATTTT; CDR3: CASSDIVGWGGVPDTQYF
size: NA; J: TRBJ1-5; V: TRBV6-6; D: NA; DNA: TGTGCCAGCAGTTCCGCGGGACCGACCGGGTCTCAGCCCCAGCATTTT; CDR3: CASSSAGPTGSQPQHF
size: NA; J: TRBJ2-1; V: TRBV7-9; D: TRBD2; DNA: TGTGCCAGCAGCTTAGTGGAGCGGGGGGATGAGCAGTTCTTC; CDR3: CASSLVERGDEQFF
size: NA; J: TRBJ1-5; V: TRBV2; D: NA; DNA: TGTGCCAGCAGTGAGGGCAGTTATCGGGATAGCAATCAGCCCCAGCATTTT; CDR3: CASSEGSYRDSNQPQHF